These 27 T cell receptor beta chains share one sample of origin, sequenced in a study of T-cell reconstitution after alpha-beta-depleted transplantation in children. Unique molecular identifiers tagged the TCRbeta library. TCRdb re-analysed the PCR reads in MiXCR, keeping a single row per CDR3 protein. In the table there are about 580,000 distinct CDR3 sequences, roughly 24% of which are singletons. The input for sequencing was PBMCs, mostly from graft donor cells, taken 360 days after TCRalphabeta/CD19-depleted stem cell transplant. The origin of the receptors is a boy less than two years old who had a stem cell transplant for acute myeloid leukemia, so the T cells may come from the graft donor.

This clonotype was detected only a few times. The genes are TRBV6-1 and TRBJ2-1; 11 bases map to TRBD1. The CDR3 consists of 16 residues. Germline values: CDR1 MNHNS, CDR2 SASEGT. With 6 bases clipped from V and 3 bases from J, the junction kept 7 bases outside the gene matches. In DNA, the CDR3 is TGTGCCAGCAGCCGGACAGGGGGCCAAGGCTACAATGAGCAGTTCTTC. This encodes CASSRTGGQGYNEQFF.

There are many counts of this clonotype. CDR3 sequence reads: CASSPSQGARTEAFF. The CDR3 DNA follows: TGTGCCAGCAGCCCGTCCCAGGGGGCACGCACTGAAGCTTTCTTT. The V call is TRBV12-1, the J call TRBJ1-1; no check of the table's D call, TRBD1, against the DNA was made. TRBV12-1 is marked as a pseudogene. The CDR3 covers 15 residues.

The sample holds a few counts of this clonotype. The gene calls are TRBV6-2 or TRBV6-3 and TRBJ2-7, with 7 bases aligning to TRBD1. Germline lookup yields CDR1 MNHEY and CDR2 SVGEGT. CDR3 length equals 14 residues. V shed 7 bases and J 6 bases; nucleotides not matched to a gene: 12. CDR3 sequence reads: CASTPDRVGGEQYF. DNA for the CDR3: TGTGCCAGCACTCCCGACAGGGTAGGGGGCGAGCAGTACTTC.

J is TRBJ1-1 and V is TRBV20-1; D may be TRBD1 (6 bases). The CDR3 loop spans 13 amino acids. The V and J ends lost 5 bases and 6 bases respectively, with 16 bases between them. Germline CDR1 is DFQATT and CDR2 is SNEGSKA (reference sequence). CDR3 sequence: CSARAPQGPEAFF. CDR3 nucleotides: TGCAGTGCTCGCGCTCCTCAGGGGCCTGAAGCTTTCTTT.

The CDR3 region has the DNA TGTGCCAGCAGTACACGGACCCTCCAAGAGACCCAGTACTTC. This codes for CASSTRTLQETQYF. The rearrangement links TRBV12-3 or TRBV12-4 to TRBJ2-5, with D hard to call. Between the trimmed V and J ends, which lost 5 bases and 1 base, there was a span of 11 bases. The CDR3 length is 14 residues.

This clonotype was counted many times. This chain joins TRBV12-3 or TRBV12-4 and TRBJ2-5; D uncertain. This CDR3 spans 12 amino acids. With 1 base removed from V and 5 bases from J, the gap between germline ends came to 5 bases. The CDR3 sequence is CASSLDLETQYF. In nucleotides, the CDR3 is TGTGCCAGCAGTTTAGATTTGGAGACCCAGTACTTC.

The V call is TRBV12-3 or TRBV12-4, the J call TRBJ2-3, with TRBD1 matching over 7 bases. This CDR3 has 15 amino acids. V shed 6 bases and J 4 bases; nucleotides not matched to a gene: 10. The CDR3 DNA reads TGTGCCAGCAGCTCTAGACAGGGTGATCCAGATACGCAGTATTTT. Protein sequence: CASSSRQGDPDTQYF.

This clonotype was counted between two and nine times. This chain links TRBV6-1 with TRBJ2-7; D unclear. Trimming removed 5 bases from V and 2 bases from J, with 16 bases in between. Looked up from germline, CDR1 is MNHNS and CDR2 is SASEGT. The CDR3 runs 15 residues. Here the CDR3 reads CASSPEWAAAYEQYF. The CDR3 DNA follows: TGTGCCAGCAGTCCCGAGTGGGCGGCGGCCTACGAGCAGTACTTC.

In this sample, this clonotype turned up a few times. The chain uses TRBV12-3 or TRBV12-4 and TRBJ2-6; the D gene could be TRBD1 or TRBD2 (7 bases each). Trimming took 6 bases from V and 0 from J, leaving 18 bases between them. The CDR3 spans 18 residues. The DNA for the CDR3 is TGTGCCAGCAGCCCGACAGGGAGGGGGAGCTCTGGGGCCAACGTCCTGACTTTC. Its protein product is CASSPTGRGSSGANVLTF.

The gene calls are TRBV25-1 and TRBJ2-3, with D unresolved. The V gene's germline CDR1 is MGHDK and CDR2 SYGVNS. The V gene lost 0 bases and the J gene lost 6 bases, with 4 bases spanning the gap. The CDR3 is made up of 12 amino acids. This chain's CDR3 is CASSEYGDTQYF. CDR3 DNA: TGTGCCAGCAGTGAATATGGGGATACGCAGTATTTT. Looking up the rest from reference TRBV25-1 and TRBJ2-3 gives the full variable domain: EADIYQTPRYLVIGTGKKITLECSQTMGHDKMYWYQQDPGMELHLIHYSYGVNSTEKGDLSSESTVSRIRTEHFPLTLESARPSHTSQYLCASSEYGDTQYFGPGTRLTVL.

This clonotype has a handful of counts. The chain is built from TRBV5-1 and TRBJ2-7; the D gene could be TRBD1 or TRBD2 (6 bases each). V gave up 0 bases and J gave up 6 bases, with 13 bases separating them. The germline gives CDR1 SGHRS, CDR2 YFSETQ. This CDR3 is built from 14 residues. The CDR3 region is CASSLGVEGGEQYV. In DNA, the CDR3 is TGCGCCAGCAGCTTGGGAGTCGAGGGGGGCGAGCAGTACGTC.

This clonotype appeared a few times. Relative to the germline gene, one junction end is altered; a read error may explain this. The V and J genes are TRBV20-1 and TRBJ2-5; D might be TRBD1 or TRBD2, each matching 5 bases. CDR1 and CDR2 (germline): DFQATT, SNEGSKA (reference sequence). The CDR3 loop spans 14 amino acids. CDR3 nucleotides: TGCAGTGCCGCGAATCGGGACCGCCAAGATACCCAGTACTTC. It encodes CSAANRDRQDTQYF.

This clonotype has at least ten counts. V gene TRBV12-3 or TRBV12-4 combines with J gene TRBJ2-2; D perhaps matches TRBD2 (6 bases). This CDR3 contains 15 residues. V shed 6 bases and J shed 6 bases, with 17 bases lying between them. Here the CDR3 reads CASRPGTLTSGELFF. In DNA form, the CDR3 reads TGTGCCAGCAGACCCGGGACTCTAACCTCCGGGGAGCTGTTTTTT.

The V call is TRBV12-3 or TRBV12-4, the J call TRBJ2-3; possible D gene TRBD2, 6 bases. V was clipped by 6 bases and J by 6 bases, with 22 bases between them. This CDR3 spans 16 amino acids. CDR3 loop: CASSQPRLEWSDTQYF. The DNA of the CDR3 is TGTGCCAGCAGCCAGCCCCGACTAGAGTGGTCGGATACGCAGTATTTT.

The V call is TRBV11-2, the J call TRBJ2-1; 13 bases line up with TRBD2. Germline lookup yields CDR1 SGHAT and CDR2 FQNNGV. V shed 5 bases, J shed 0 bases, and the junction held 4 bases outside the gene matches. This CDR3 has 17 amino acids. The CDR3 coding sequence is TGTGCCAGCAGCCCTCGACTAGCGGGGGGCTCCTACAATGAGCAGTTCTTC. Translated: CASSPRLAGGSYNEQFF.

This clonotype has at least ten counts. The chain combines TRBV24-1 with TRBJ1-1; D unclear. The CDR3 covers 13 residues. Trimming cost V 4 bases and J 10 bases, with 15 bases left between them. In germline, CDR1 is KGHDR, CDR2 SFDVKD. The CDR3 loop is CATSETGRDGAFF. CDR3 DNA: TGTGCCACCAGTGAAACCGGACGGGATGGAGCTTTCTTT.

This clonotype was counted many times. The rearrangement joins TRBV6-1 to TRBJ1-1; no definite D call. V was trimmed by 4 bases and J by 1 base, leaving 7 bases between them. CDR1 is MNHNS and CDR2 is SASEGT in the germline V gene. The CDR3 contains 13 residues. The CDR3 region has the DNA TGTGCCAGCAGTGCCCAATCGAACACTGAAGCTTTCTTT. The encoded protein is CASSAQSNTEAFF.

This clonotype has ten or more counts. The rearrangement joins TRBV20-1 to TRBJ2-2; D is tentatively TRBD1 or TRBD2 (5 bases each). The germline V and J ends were trimmed by 3 bases and 1 base, with 12 bases remaining between them. The CDR3 has 15 residues. CDR1 is DFQATT, CDR2 SNEGSKA, per germline (reference sequence). CDR3 bases: TGCAGTGCTAGTCGGCGTGGGGGGAACACCGGGGAGCTGTTTTTT. Protein sequence: CSASRRGGNTGELFF.

This chain uses TRBV20-1 with TRBJ2-2; no clear D. V shed 1 base and J shed 4 bases, with 7 bases lying between them. Germline assignment: CDR1 DFQATT and CDR2 SNEGSKA (reference sequence). This CDR3 is built from 13 residues. DNA for the CDR3: TGCAGTGCTAGAGTGGAAGGCACCGGGGAGCTGTTTTTT. This sequence encodes CSARVEGTGELFF.

On this clonotype itself: A much larger clone lies a single base off, so this may be a read error. This chain links TRBV11-3 with TRBJ2-5; 10 bases agree with TRBD2. Germline trimming cut 5 bases from V and 7 bases from J; bases unmatched to any gene: 7. CDR1 is SGHNT, CDR2 YENEEA, per germline. The CDR3 consists of 14 residues. Here the CDR3 reads CASSKLAGSGTQYF. CDR3 DNA: TGTGCCAGCAGCAAACTAGCGGGATCGGGGACCCAGTACTTC.

There are many counts of this clonotype. The CDR3 nucleotides are TGCGCCAGCAGCTTGGTGGCAGGGTTGACAGATACGCAGTATTTT. Protein product: CASSLVAGLTDTQYF. J is TRBJ2-3 and V is TRBV5-1; a weak D match, TRBD1 (5 bases). The V and J ends lost 0 bases and 3 bases respectively, with 11 bases between them. The CDR3 runs to 15 residues. Germline V gene lookup returns CDR1 SGHRS and CDR2 YFSETQ.

This clonotype was found many times. V usage is TRBV5-1 and J usage is TRBJ2-3, with 8 bases that match TRBD2. Germline CDR1 SGHRS, CDR2 YFSETQ. V shed 2 bases, J shed 1 base, and the junction held 12 bases outside the gene matches. This CDR3 has 18 residues. CDR3 residues: CASSFGSGAGLRTDTQYF. In DNA form, the CDR3 reads TGCGCCAGCAGCTTTGGTAGCGGGGCCGGTCTCCGCACAGATACGCAGTATTTT.

This clonotype was counted a few times. This chain uses TRBV5-5 with TRBJ2-4; a possible D gene is TRBD1 (6 bases). Germline CDR1 is SGHKS and CDR2 is YYEKEE (reference sequence). This CDR3 spans 14 amino acids. V was clipped by 4 bases and J by 6 bases, with 14 bases between them. As DNA, the CDR3 is TGTGCCAGCAGCCTCGAGGGGGTGCCAAACATTCAGTACTTC. This codes for CASSLEGVPNIQYF.

This sequence joins TRBV7-9 and TRBJ2-5, with 7 bases fitting TRBD1. Germline V lookup: CDR1 SEHNR, CDR2 FQNEAQ (reference sequence). CDR3 length: 15 residues. Unmatched junction bases numbered 6, after V lost 4 bases and J lost 1 base. This CDR3 reads CASSSYRGPQETQYF. The CDR3 nucleotides read TGTGCCAGCAGCTCTTACAGGGGACCCCAAGAGACCCAGTACTTC.

This rearrangement joins TRBV11-2 to TRBJ2-3; D assignment may be TRBD1 or TRBD2 (5 bases each). The germline gives CDR1 SGHAT, CDR2 FQNNGV. The CDR3 consists of 18 residues. V was clipped by 5 bases and J by 2 bases, with 23 bases between them. The CDR3 nucleotides read TGTGCCAGCAGCCCCATTTTGGGTGGGACCGGATACACAGATACGCAGTATTTT. Translation gives CASSPILGGTGYTDTQYF.

The V gene is TRBV7-2, the J gene TRBJ2-1, with TRBD2 matching over 12 bases. The J segment lost 7 bases and the V segment lost 5 bases, leaving 9 bases of the junction unmatched. The CDR3 contains 16 residues. CDR1 SGHTA and CDR2 FQGNSA come from the germline V gene. DNA of the CDR3: TGTGCCAGCAGCACTCACCTAGCGGGGGGGCCGAATGAGCAGTTCTTC. Protein sequence: CASSTHLAGGPNEQFF.

This clonotype was recorded many times. The rearrangement links TRBV7-2 to TRBJ2-3; D remains unclear. V was cut by 5 bases and J by 0 bases, with 9 bases left in between. This CDR3 has 14 amino acids. CDR1 and CDR2 from the germline V gene are SGHTA and FQGNSA. The DNA of the CDR3 is TGTGCCAGCAGCCCGTACACTAGCACAGATACGCAGTATTTT. Translating it yields CASSPYTSTDTQYF.